This TCR beta chain stems from a study of CD8 T cells in ankylosing spondylitis (TCRdb year 2017). About the investigation overall: The study set out to find disease-linked TCR variants by profiling T cell receptor beta repertoires in ankylosing spondylitis patients and healthy donors. The full study cohort comprised around 23 ankylosing spondylitis patients and about a hundred healthy donors. Samples of peripheral blood were taken, and for ankylosing spondylitis patients, synovial fluid was collected as well. The research as a whole found: In peripheral blood, the disease-linked clones were found at relatively low frequencies and had a CD8+ phenotype. The disease-linked clones were reported as significantly enriched in matched synovial fluid samples from ankylosing spondylitis patients. Some motif variants had previously been reported in the synovial fluid and blood of reactive arthritis patients, which suggests shared mechanisms of disease initiation. A TCR beta motif made up of several highly homologous amino acid variants appeared to be characteristic of blood from ankylosing spondylitis patients.

The sequencer was an Illumina HiSeq 2500. Quantitative 5'-RACE with molecular barcodes was used to prepare TCR beta libraries. The paper's processing steps were these. To identify disease-linked TCR variants, a new computational method was used, one built on a probabilistic model of VDJ rearrangement. The public sequencing data were trimmed at Q25 with fastp and processed into clonotypes with MiXCR by TCRdb, which kept only in-frame beta chains. Each record represents a unique CDR3 protein, reported with the most common genes and DNA among its rows. The V and J calls here are based on TCRdb, not the publication. This sample comprises around 440,000 distinct CDR3 sequences, more than 15% of them detected only once. The ten largest clones capture approximately 1% of the sample. Cut back by 4 bases and 2 bases, the V and J ends lie 14 bases apart. The CDR3, cysteine through phenylalanine, is 14 amino acids long. This entry keeps only the CDR3 DNA: 42 bases, framed from base 1. CDR1 and CDR2 (DFQATT, SNEGSKA) derive from the germline V gene (reference sequence).

This clonotype showed up just once. Its recognized antigen is unknown. Qualities for individual bases were not recorded, and no much larger clone is one base off. On its own, one read is weak support. Sequencing was performed on blood, either unsorted or a sorted T cell fraction (not recorded which). The clonotype was recovered from a male donor with ankylosing spondylitis. The sequence links TRBV20-1 to TRBJ2-5; the D assignment is uncertain and may be TRBD1 or TRBD2, with 5 bases supporting each. The DNA sequence is TGCAGTGCTACAGAGGGGTACGGGCAAGAGACCCAGTACTTC. This is translated as CSATEGYGQETQYF.